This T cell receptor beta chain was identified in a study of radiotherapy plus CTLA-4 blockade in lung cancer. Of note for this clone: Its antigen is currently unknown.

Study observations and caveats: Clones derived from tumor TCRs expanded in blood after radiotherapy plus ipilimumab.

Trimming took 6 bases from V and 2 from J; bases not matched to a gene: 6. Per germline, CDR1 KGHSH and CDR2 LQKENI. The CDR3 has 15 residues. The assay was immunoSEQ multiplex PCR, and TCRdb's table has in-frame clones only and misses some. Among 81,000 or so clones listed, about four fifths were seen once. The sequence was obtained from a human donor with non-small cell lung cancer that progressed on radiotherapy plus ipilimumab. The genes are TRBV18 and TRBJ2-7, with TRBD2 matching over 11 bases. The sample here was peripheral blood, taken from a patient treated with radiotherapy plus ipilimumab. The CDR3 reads CASSPGLAAPYEQYF. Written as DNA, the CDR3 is TGTGCCAGCTCCCCGGGACTAGCGGCTCCCTACGAGCAGTACTTC.